This T cell receptor beta chain was found in a study of regulatory T cells in long-lasting Graves disease. According to the study, TCR beta libraries were built with iRepertoire HTBI primers and CDR3-region Arm-PCR. MiXCR was run by TCRdb on the multiplex PCR reads, yielding one entry per CDR3 protein. The sample holds some 400,000 distinct CDR3 sequences; just under 15% are singletons and the top ten take 16%. The germline gives CDR1 DFQATT, CDR2 SNEGSKA (reference sequence). This CDR3 is built from 18 residues. The J segment lost 0 bases and the V segment lost 3 bases, leaving 7 bases of the junction unmatched. As to time point: newly diagnosed GD, antithyroid drugs for less than 3 months. Following extraction of RNA from PBMCs, that RNA was used to make the TCR library. These data also featured in a second study, about T cells in Graves' hyperthyroidism and ophthalmopathy.

The receptor comes from a woman under 40 with Graves disease. Material: peripheral blood mononuclear cells (PBMCs), obtained at new diagnosis, from a patient treated with antithyroid drugs. This chain joins TRBV20-1 and TRBJ2-1; 14 bases are shared with TRBD2. The CDR3 is CSARGGTSGSGSYNEQFF. The CDR3 DNA is TGCAGTGCTAGGGGGGGGACTAGCGGGAGCGGCTCCTACAATGAGCAGTTCTTC.